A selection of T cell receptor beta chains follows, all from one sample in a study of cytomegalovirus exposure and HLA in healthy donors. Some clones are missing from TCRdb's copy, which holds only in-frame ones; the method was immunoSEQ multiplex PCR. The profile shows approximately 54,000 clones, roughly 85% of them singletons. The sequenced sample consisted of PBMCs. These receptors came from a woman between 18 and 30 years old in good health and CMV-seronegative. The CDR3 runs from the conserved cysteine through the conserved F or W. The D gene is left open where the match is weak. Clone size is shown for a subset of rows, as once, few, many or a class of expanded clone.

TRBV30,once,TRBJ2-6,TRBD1,CAWGTGRSSGANGLTF,TGTGCCTGGGGGACAGGGCGAAGCTCTGGGGCCAACGGCCTGACTTTC
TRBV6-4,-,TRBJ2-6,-,CASSDSRSGANGLTF,TGTGCCAGCAGTGACTCGAGGTCTGGGGCCAACGGCCTGACTTTC
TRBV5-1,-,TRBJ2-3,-,CASNEGDSTDTQYF,TGCGCCAGCAACGAGGGCGATAGCACAGATACGCAGTATTTT
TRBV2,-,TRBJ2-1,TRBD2,CASSERLASGSREEQFF,TGTGCCAGCAGTGAAAGGTTGGCTAGCGGGAGTCGGGAGGAGCAGTTCTTC
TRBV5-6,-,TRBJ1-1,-,CASSLGARTEAFF,TGTGCCAGCAGCTTGGGAGCCCGCACTGAAGCTTTCTTT
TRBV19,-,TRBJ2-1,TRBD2,CASSNLAGGGYYNEQFF,TGTGCCAGTAGTAACCTAGCGGGAGGCGGGTACTACAATGAGCAGTTCTTC
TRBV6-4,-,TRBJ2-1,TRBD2,CASSKAGRGGNEQFF,TGTGCCAGCAGTAAAGCGGGTCGGGGGGGAAATGAGCAGTTCTTC
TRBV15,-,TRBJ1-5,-,CATSRERDLRRQGGNQPQHF,TGTGCCACCAGCAGAGAGAGGGATCTGAGGCGCCAAGGAGGCAATCAGCCCCAGCATTTT
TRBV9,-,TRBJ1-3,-,CASSAGQFSGNTIYF,TGTGCCAGCAGCGCCGGACAGTTCTCTGGAAACACCATATATTTT
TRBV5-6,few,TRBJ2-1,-,CASSLVSNEQFF,TGTGCCAGCAGCTTGGTCAGCAATGAGCAGTTCTTC
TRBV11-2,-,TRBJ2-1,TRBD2,CASSIRLAGVYEQFF,TGTGCCAGCAGCATTAGACTAGCGGGAGTATATGAGCAGTTCTTC
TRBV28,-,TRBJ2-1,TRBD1,CASARTGGSYNEQFF,TGTGCGAGCGCAAGGACAGGGGGCTCCTACAATGAGCAGTTCTTC
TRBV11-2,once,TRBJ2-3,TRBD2,CASSFDIAGGRGTQYF,TGTGCCAGCAGCTTCGACATAGCGGGAGGGCGAGGTACGCAGTATTTT
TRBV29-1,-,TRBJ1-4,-,CSVVLLATNEKLFF,TGCAGCGTTGTTCTCCTTGCAACTAATGAAAAACTGTTTTTT
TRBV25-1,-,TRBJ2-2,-,CASSDWQGYTGELFF,TGTGCCAGCAGTGATTGGCAGGGCTACACCGGGGAGCTGTTTTTT
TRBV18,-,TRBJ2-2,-,CASSRGGPSDTGELFF,TGTGCCAGCTCACGGGGGGGGCCATCGGACACCGGGGAGCTGTTTTTT
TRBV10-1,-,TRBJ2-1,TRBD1,CASSYGQGVNNEQFF,TGCGCCAGCAGTTACGGACAGGGGGTGAACAATGAGCAGTTCTTC
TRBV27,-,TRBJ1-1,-,CASSVHRDLNTEAFF,TGTGCCAGCAGTGTCCACAGGGACCTGAACACTGAAGCTTTCTTT
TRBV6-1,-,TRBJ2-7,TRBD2,CASSEGRLGGTSYEQYF,TGTGCCAGCAGTGAAGGCCGGTTGGGAGGGACCTCCTACGAGCAGTACTTC
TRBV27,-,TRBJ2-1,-,CASNLDSSYNEQFF,TGTGCCAGCAACTTGGACAGTTCCTACAATGAGCAGTTCTTC
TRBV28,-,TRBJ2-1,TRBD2,CASSPLTSGSSPGQFF,TGTGCCAGCAGTCCCCTGACTAGCGGGAGTTCCCCAGGGCAGTTCTTC
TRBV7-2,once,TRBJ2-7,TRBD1,CASSNRDRDRYEQYF,TGTGCCAGCAGCAACCGGGACAGGGATCGGTACGAGCAGTACTTC
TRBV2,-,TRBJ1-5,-,CASSERGSNQPQHF,TGTGCCAGCAGTGAGAGGGGGAGCAATCAGCCCCAGCATTTT
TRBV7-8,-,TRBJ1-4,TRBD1,CASSFEQGKIEKLFF,TGTGCCAGCAGCTTTGAACAGGGGAAGATTGAAAAACTGTTTTTT